This T cell receptor (beta chain) was identified in a study of blood T cell repertoires in COVID-19. Overall study context: There were acute and convalescent COVID-19 samples, and they came from the United States, Italy and Spain.

As originally analysed: Researchers report that nucleated cell counts were estimated from reference gene primer amplification. Method: immunoSEQ multiplex PCR; TCRdb's copy keeps in-frame clones and lacks some. V and J calls and clone size are those listed in that table; D and trimming were worked out from the DNA. The profile shows about 400,000 clones, 85% to 90% of them singletons. V was cut by 2 bases and J by 7 bases, with 6 bases left in between. The CDR3 contains 12 residues. Germline V gene data show CDR1 as SGHVS and CDR2 as FNYEAQ. All enrollees were about 18 to 100 years old and from under 25 US areas. Recovery among Cohort 3 donors was established by two negative PCRs, clearance, or symptom resolution.

The chain couples TRBV7-6 to TRBJ1-5, with D possibly matching TRBD1 (5 bases). The TCR comes from a woman in her 30s who had recovered from COVID-19. What was sequenced was PBMCs or T cells enriched from blood (not recorded which). The CDR3 loop reads CASSLRGQPQHF. Here the CDR3 DNA reads TGTGCCAGCAGCTTACGGGGGCAGCCCCAGCATTTT.